These 10 T cell receptor beta chains share one sample of origin, sequenced in a study of blood T cell repertoires in COVID-19. Profiled with immunoSEQ multiplex PCR; TCRdb holds only in-frame clones, not every one. The sample contains approximately 240,000 clones, 79% of which appear only once. Input material: peripheral blood. These receptors were collected from a middle-aged woman with active or convalescent COVID-19.

Concerning this clone itself: This may be a read error, as it is one base from a much larger clone. Other DNA variants within this sample encode the same CDR3. The rearrangement uses TRBV6-2 or TRBV6-3 and TRBJ2-7, with a possible D match to TRBD2 (7 bases). Trimming left V 4 bases short and J 6 bases short, with 19 bases between. CDR3 length: 15 amino acids. CDR1 and CDR2 from the germline V gene are MNHEY and SVGEGT. CDR3 sequence (DNA): TGTGCCAGCAGTTGGGGGCGCGGGGGCCGAGGCGAGCAGTACTTC. This gives the protein CASSWGRGGRGEQYF.

This chain uses TRBV28 with TRBJ2-7; maybe TRBD2 (5 bases). CDR3 length: 13 residues. V was pared by 6 bases and J by 0 bases, with 9 bases between. Germline lookup yields CDR1 MDHEN and CDR2 SYDVKM. This chain's CDR3 is CASSPGSSYEQYF. The CDR3 DNA sequence: TGTGCCAGCAGCCCGGGGTCCTCCTACGAGCAGTACTTC.

The chain links TRBV7-2 to TRBJ2-3; 8 nucleotides line up with TRBD2. V lost 3 bases, J lost 2 bases, and 4 bases stayed unmatched. The CDR3 runs 15 residues. Per germline, CDR1 SGHTA and CDR2 FQGNSA. The CDR3 here is CASSFQRGNTDTQYF. CDR3 bases: TGTGCCAGCAGCTTCCAGCGGGGGAACACAGATACGCAGTATTTT.

The J gene is TRBJ1-2, the V gene TRBV19; TRBD1 agrees at 7 bases. Germline CDR1 and CDR2: LNHDA and SQIVND (reference sequence). The J segment lost 0 bases and the V segment lost 5 bases, leaving 9 bases of the junction unmatched. There are 16 residues in the CDR3. The CDR3 loop reads CASSPQGDGSNYGYTF. DNA of the CDR3: TGTGCCAGTAGTCCCCAGGGGGACGGATCTAACTATGGCTACACCTTC.

The rearrangement joins TRBV4-2 to TRBJ2-3; 9 bases agree with TRBD2. After removal of 1 base from V and 6 bases from J, the junction contained 5 bases not matched to a gene. The CDR3 runs to 15 residues. The germline V gene encodes CDR1 LGHNA and CDR2 YNFKEQ. DNA for the CDR3: TGTGCCAGCAGCCAAGGAGCGGGAGGCCAGGATACGCAGTATTTT. Protein product: CASSQGAGGQDTQYF.

V and J are TRBV9 and TRBJ2-1, with 7 bases identical to TRBD2. V lost 0 bases and J lost 6; bases outside the gene matches: 6. Germline CDR1 is SGDLS and CDR2 is YYNGEE. The CDR3 length is 15 residues. CDR3 sequence reads: CASSVVPGRGNEQFF. In DNA, the CDR3 is TGTGCCAGCAGCGTAGTTCCAGGGAGGGGCAATGAGCAGTTCTTC.

The V call is TRBV18, the J call TRBJ1-5; D may be TRBD1 (5 bases). The CDR3 runs 14 residues. Germline V CDR1 and CDR2: KGHSH, LQKENI. The V end was cut by 6 bases, the J end by 2 bases, with 11 bases between. CDR3 in DNA: TGTGCCAGCTCGGTCAGGGAGGGCAATCAGCCCCAGCATTTT. Its translation is CASSVREGNQPQHF. The full variable domain, its missing parts supplied by reference TRBV18 and TRBJ1-5, is NAGVMQNPRHLVRRRGQEARLRCSPMKGHSHVYWYRQLPEEGLKFMVYLQKENIIDESGMPKERFSAEFPKEGPSILRIQQVVRGDSAAYFCASSVREGNQPQHFGDGTRLSIL.

The chain uses TRBV11-3 and TRBJ2-2; maybe TRBD1 (5 bases). V lost 5 bases and J 0 bases, leaving 19 bases between the germline ends. Germline V gene data show CDR1 as SGHNT and CDR2 as YENEEA. CDR3 size: 18 residues. The CDR3 is CASSRTWGRTTNTGELFF. CDR3 nucleotide sequence: TGTGCCAGCAGCCGAACATGGGGCAGGACAACGAACACCGGGGAGCTGTTTTTT. The full variable domain, in which reference TRBV11-3 and TRBJ2-2 provide the parts outside the CDR3, is EAGVVQSPRYKIIEKKQPVAFWCNPISGHNTLYWYLQNLGQGPELLIRYENEEAVDDSQLPKDRFSAERLKGVDSTLKIQPAELGDSAVYLCASSRTWGRTTNTGELFFGEGSRLTVL.

The rearrangement links TRBV2 to TRBJ2-1, with TRBD2 matching over 12 bases. The germline V gene encodes CDR1 SNHLY and CDR2 FYNNEI. The CDR3 has 17 residues. V dropped 8 bases and J dropped 0; count of bases not matched to a gene: 8. CDR3 bases: TGTGCCAGCGCGGAACTAGCGGGGGGCTACTCCTACAATGAGCAGTTCTTC. This translates into CASAELAGGYSYNEQFF.

Details on this clone: Compared with germline, one end of the junction differs, possibly owing to a read error. The V gene is TRBV10-3, the J gene TRBJ2-3, with 7 bases that match TRBD2. The germline V gene encodes CDR1 ENHRY and CDR2 SYGVKD. This CDR3 contains 14 residues. CDR3 protein: CAITERGDTDTQYF. The CDR3 DNA is TGTGCCATCACTGAGCGGGGAGACACAGATACGCAGTATTTT.